This T cell receptor beta chain was documented in a study of cytomegalovirus exposure and HLA in healthy donors. Use of 60 Vbeta and 13 Jbeta primers characterized the PCR. Using immunoSEQ multiplex PCR, the repertoire was profiled, and TCRdb retains in-frame clones only, with some absent. The sample consists of approximately 300,000 clones, about four fifths of them appearing once. This clone was detected a few times. What was sequenced was PBMCs. The TCR comes from a girl between 2 and 10 years old in good health and CMV-seronegative.

The CDR3 is CSVDWAGGKDNEQFF. In DNA form, the CDR3 reads TGCAGCGTTGATTGGGCGGGAGGAAAGGACAATGAGCAGTTCTTC. The chain uses TRBV29-1 and TRBJ2-1; 8 bases match TRBD2. V lost 3 bases and J lost 5; bases outside the gene matches: 9. CDR1 is SQVTM and CDR2 is ANQGSEA in the germline V gene. The CDR3 length is 15 residues.